The rows below give T cell receptor beta chains drawn from one sample of a study of technical replicates of blood from a handful of donors. Clones were read by immunoSEQ multiplex PCR, and TCRdb kept only the in-frame ones, dropping some. The data hold some 87,000 clones, with around 90% observed a single time. Source material: T cells isolated from PBMCs. The receptors here all came from a human donor in good health. CDR3s include the opening cysteine and the closing phenylalanine or tryptophan. D genes are given only for firm matches. Clone size, where shown, is once, few, many, or a class for clones that have expanded.

J gene	clone size	D gene	V gene	CDR3 DNA	CDR3 protein
TRBJ2-2	NA	NA	TRBV27	TGTGCCACAAGGAGGGGCCGGAACACCGGGGAGCTGTTTTTT	CATRRGRNTGELFF
TRBJ2-1	NA	TRBD2	TRBV5-1	TGCGCCAGCAGCTTGGGAGGACTAGGGAATGAGCAGTTCTTC	CASSLGGLGNEQFF
TRBJ1-2	NA	TRBD1	TRBV7-9	TGTGCCAGCAGCTTAGTGCGTCCAGGGGGCGGATATGGCTACACCTTC	CASSLVRPGGGYGYTF
TRBJ2-7	NA	NA	TRBV30	TGTGCCTGGAGTAATCAGTACGAGCAGTACTTC	CAWSNQYEQYF
TRBJ2-5	NA	NA	TRBV13	TGTGCCAGCAGCTTAGCTACAGGGTACCAAGAGACCCAGTACTTC	CASSLATGYQETQYF
TRBJ2-7	once	NA	TRBV4-1	TGCGCCAGCAGCCAAGACCGAGTAGCCTACGAGCAGTACTTC	CASSQDRVAYEQYF
TRBJ1-1	NA	TRBD1	TRBV7-6	TGTGCCAGCAGCTTGTCGCGACAGGGGGACACTGAAGCTTTCTTT	CASSLSRQGDTEAFF
TRBJ2-5	NA	TRBD2	TRBV6-1	TGTGCCAGCAGTGGACTAGCGGAGACCCAGTACTTC	CASSGLAETQYF
TRBJ2-2	NA	NA	TRBV27	TGTGCCAGCAGTTTAATGTTAGGGGAGCTGTTTTTT	CASSLMLGELFF
TRBJ2-5	NA	NA	TRBV2	TGTGCCAGCAGTGTAACGCACACCCAAGAGACCCAGTACTTC	CASSVTHTQETQYF
TRBJ1-1	NA	NA	TRBV2	TGTGCCAGCAGTGACCAGGTTTACACTGAAGCTTTCTTT	CASSDQVYTEAFF
TRBJ2-2	NA	TRBD2	TRBV4-1	TGCGCCAGCAGCCCCGAGGGACTAGCGGGAGTAGAAAGCACCGGGGAGCTGTTTTTT	CASSPEGLAGVESTGELFF
TRBJ2-6	NA	NA	TRBV25-1	TGTGCCAGCAGTGGCCCTCTAGACTCTGGGGCCAACGTCCTGACTTTC	CASSGPLDSGANVLTF
TRBJ1-5	once	TRBD1	TRBV10-3	TGTGCCATCAGTCCGACAGGGGAGCGTAATCAGCCCCAGCATTTT	CAISPTGERNQPQHF
TRBJ2-5	NA	NA	TRBV2	TGTGCCATCGATCACAGTGAGACCCAGTACTTC	CAIDHSETQYF
TRBJ1-1	NA	NA	TRBV9	TGTGCCAGCAGCGTAGAGAGTCAAAGCACTGAAGCTTTCTTT	CASSVESQSTEAFF
TRBJ2-1	NA	TRBD2	TRBV5-1	TGCGCCAGCAGCCCCGGACTAGCGGAAAACAATGAGCAGTTCTTC	CASSPGLAENNEQFF
TRBJ2-7	NA	NA	TRBV6-1	TGTGCCAGCAGTGCCGCCCGGCGGGCAACCTACGAGCAGTACTTC	CASSAARRATYEQYF
TRBJ2-1	NA	TRBD2	TRBV27	TGTGCCAGCAGTATCCATAGCGGGAGCGCTTCCAATGAGCAGTTCTTC	CASSIHSGSASNEQFF
TRBJ1-2	NA	TRBD1	TRBV27	TGTGCCAGCAGTTCCGGGACAGCTAACTATGGCTACACCTTC	CASSSGTANYGYTF
TRBJ2-5	NA	NA	TRBV10-3	TGTGCCATCAGTGAGTCGATGTGGCCGGGAAGAGAGACCCAGTACTTC	CAISESMWPGRETQYF
TRBJ1-2	NA	NA	TRBV9	TGTGCCAGCAGCGTAGCCATCGGGGGCTACACCTTC	CASSVAIGGYTF
TRBJ2-1	NA	NA	TRBV30	TGTGCCTGGAGTCGGACGGGAACGGATCAGTTCTTC	CAWSRTGTDQFF
TRBJ1-5	NA	TRBD1	TRBV28	TGTGCCAGCAGGGAGAGGACAGGTGGGAATCAGCCCCAGCATTTT	CASRERTGGNQPQHF
TRBJ1-2	NA	NA	TRBV7-2	TGTGCCAGCAGCTTAGCGGGCAGCCACTATGGCTACACCTTC	CASSLAGSHYGYTF
TRBJ2-7	NA	NA	TRBV7-9	TGTGCCAGCAGCCTTGACAGATTACTGGGCTACGAGCAGTACTTC	CASSLDRLLGYEQYF
TRBJ1-1	once	TRBD1	TRBV4-3	TGCGCCAGCAGCCAAGGGGGGACAGGGCGAACTGAAGCTTTCTTT	CASSQGGTGRTEAFF
TRBJ1-5	NA	NA	TRBV6-1	TGTGCCAGCACAGCCTCGGGGCCCCAGCATTTT	CASTASGPQHF
TRBJ1-5	NA	NA	TRBV28	TGTGCCAGCAGTTTAGTAGACGGCTACTACAATCAGCCCCAGCATTTT	CASSLVDGYYNQPQHF
TRBJ1-1	few	NA	TRBV4-1	TGCGCCAGTAGAGGGCCAGAAGCTTTCTTT	CASRGPEAFF
TRBJ1-4	NA	NA	TRBV28	TGTGCCAGCAAGGGGGATGATATCGGTAAACTGTTTTTT	CASKGDDIGKLFF
TRBJ2-4	NA	NA	TRBV14	TGTGCCAGCAGCCAAGATCTCGGTAGCATTCAGTACTTC	CASSQDLGSIQYF
TRBJ1-1	few	NA	TRBV30	TGTGCCTGGAGTGTAGAGCAGAACACTGAAGCTTTCTTT	CAWSVEQNTEAFF
TRBJ1-1	NA	NA	TRBV7-8	TGTGCCAGCAGCTACGAACAGTACACTGAAGCTTTCTTT	CASSYEQYTEAFF
TRBJ2-1	NA	TRBD1	TRBV19	TGTGCCAGTAGTACCGGGACAGGCTTTAATGAGCAGTTCTTC	CASSTGTGFNEQFF
TRBJ1-4	NA	NA	TRBV7-9	TGTGCCAGCAGTATTCTACTTGAAAAACTGTTTTTT	CASSILLEKLFF
TRBJ2-5	NA	TRBD2	TRBV11-2	TGTGCCAGCAGCACCCGACTAGCGGGATATGAGACCCAGTACTTC	CASSTRLAGYETQYF
TRBJ2-5	NA	NA	TRBV9	TGTGCCAGCAGCGTAGCGGGGGGCCTAGAGACCCAGTACTTC	CASSVAGGLETQYF
TRBJ1-1	NA	NA	TRBV19	TGTGCCAGTAGTACAGGGTCGAACACTGAAGCTTTCTTT	CASSTGSNTEAFF
TRBJ2-3	NA	TRBD2	TRBV5-1	TGCGCCAGCAGCTTGGCTGTCGGGAGGGCCAGGGCAGATACGCAGTATTTT	CASSLAVGRARADTQYF
TRBJ2-1	NA	NA	TRBV2	TGTGCCAGCAGGATATCGGGGGAGGAAAATGAGCAGTTCTTC	CASRISGEENEQFF
TRBJ1-1	NA	NA	TRBV6-5	TGTGCCAGCAGTTACTCGTGGGGCTTGAACACTGAAGCTTTCTTT	CASSYSWGLNTEAFF
TRBJ1-2	NA	TRBD1	TRBV9	TGTGCCAGCAGCGTGACAGGGGGTGACCTCTATGGCTACACCTTC	CASSVTGGDLYGYTF
TRBJ1-2	NA	TRBD1	TRBV4-1	TGCGCCAGCAGCCAAGGAAGTACGCAGGGGGCTTTATCTCCCTATGGCTACACCTTC	CASSQGSTQGALSPYGYTF
TRBJ2-1	NA	TRBD2	TRBV6-1	TGTGCCAGCAGTGCGAGACTAGCGGGAGTTGGAGGATACAATGAGCAGTTCTTC	CASSARLAGVGGYNEQFF
TRBJ2-7	NA	NA	TRBV30	TGTGCCTGGAGCCCCCTCTCGCGGGAAGGCGAGCAGTACTTC	CAWSPLSREGEQYF
TRBJ1-3	NA	NA	TRBV7-3	TGTGCCAGCAGCACGCCCTCAACCGGCACCATATATTTT	CASSTPSTGTIYF
TRBJ1-2	NA	NA	TRBV2	TGTGCCAGCAGCGACTTAAACTATGGCTACACCTTC	CASSDLNYGYTF
TRBJ1-4	NA	TRBD1	TRBV11-3	TGTGCCAGCAGCTCACAACGGGGACAGGGGTGGGCTAATGAAAAACTGTTTTTT	CASSSQRGQGWANEKLFF
TRBJ2-5	once	NA	TRBV27	TGTGCCAGCAGCCCTACAGGGTACCAAGAGACCCAGTACTTC	CASSPTGYQETQYF
TRBJ2-2	NA	NA	TRBV11-2	TGTGCCAGCAGCTTAGAGGCTGGGCTCACCGGGGAGCTGTTTTTT	CASSLEAGLTGELFF
TRBJ2-7	NA	TRBD1	TRBV7-3	TGTGCCAGCAGCTCGACAGGGGACCACTACGAGCAGTACTTC	CASSSTGDHYEQYF
TRBJ2-2	NA	NA	TRBV7-2	TGTGCCAGCAGCTCCCGACATAGGTCCCCGAACACCGGGGAGCTGTTTTTT	CASSSRHRSPNTGELFF